The 25 T cell receptor beta chains given below trace back to one sample, sequenced in a study of human T cells and chemical hapten exposure. A single record per CDR3 protein comes from TCRdb applying MiXCR to the RACE reads. The sample contains 87,000 or so distinct CDR3 sequences, around 10% of which appear only once. The sample's time point: pre-sensitization, week 0. Treatment: therapeutic diphenylcyclopropenone sensitization with weekly scalp DPC. This material consisted of whole blood, taken in connection with sensitization to the hapten diphenylcyclopropenone (DPC). These receptor sequences come from a woman between 40 and 55 years old with alopecia areata. Some clones in this sample may be carry-over from other donors' samples.

This clonotype was counted ten times or more. The chain employs TRBV11-2 and TRBJ1-6; 8 nucleotides align to TRBD1. V shed 5 bases, J shed 6 bases, and the junction held 3 bases outside the gene matches. Germline CDR1 is SGHAT and CDR2 is FQNNGV. The CDR3 totals 14 residues. DNA of the CDR3: TGTGCCAGCAGCCGGGGACAGGCTAATTCACCCCTCCACTTT. This codes for CASSRGQANSPLHF.

This clonotype was found many times. V gene TRBV6-6 combines with J gene TRBJ1-1; 11 nucleotides match TRBD1. CDR1 MNHNY and CDR2 SVGAGI come from the germline V gene (reference sequence). The V and J ends lost 1 base and 5 bases, in that order; junction bases with no gene match: 9. This CDR3 region has 17 residues. The CDR3 DNA sequence: TGTGCCAGCAGTTACTTTCGGACAGGGGGCCGCGGTACTGAAGCTTTCTTT. As protein: CASSYFRTGGRGTEAFF.

The table lists this clonotype with many counts. This chain connects TRBV24-1 to TRBJ2-5, with 9 nucleotides matching TRBD1. Germline-derived CDR1 and CDR2 are KGHDR and SFDVKD. The CDR3 runs 17 residues. V was pared by 11 bases and J by 3 bases, with 18 bases of the junction left unmatched. CDR3 sequence reads: CAKYQTGGAGSKETQYF. In DNA, the CDR3 is TGTGCCAAATATCAGACAGGGGGAGCGGGTTCTAAAGAGACCCAGTACTTC.

In its sample, this clonotype was seen many times. V and J are TRBV7-2 and TRBJ2-4; TRBD2 agrees at 12 bases. CDR3 size: 17 residues. The trim removed 5 bases at V and 4 bases at J, leaving 9 bases unmatched. Germline assignment: CDR1 SGHTA and CDR2 FQGNSA. The CDR3 DNA reads as TGTGCCAGCAGCCTACGGACTAGCGGGGTTGCTAAAAACATTCAGTACTTC. Translating gives CASSLRTSGVAKNIQYF.

There are many counts of this clonotype. This sequence joins TRBV7-7 and TRBJ2-2; tentatively, D is TRBD1 or TRBD2 (5 bases each). Germline values: CDR1 SSHAT, CDR2 FNYEAQ (reference sequence). With 5 bases removed from V and 3 bases from J, the gap between germline ends came to 22 bases. This CDR3 comprises 18 residues. The CDR3 nucleotides read TGTGCCAGCAGCCTTGCCCGAGGGGACCCCTCAGACACCGGGGAGCTGTTTTTT. This encodes CASSLARGDPSDTGELFF.

This clonotype appeared many times. The chain carries TRBV20-1 and TRBJ2-7; no clear D. The CDR3 length is 12 residues. Trimming took 5 bases from V and 3 from J, leaving 11 bases between them. Germline lookup yields CDR1 DFQATT and CDR2 SNEGSKA (reference sequence). The CDR3 region is CSARGQRYEQYF. The CDR3 DNA sequence: TGCAGTGCTCGAGGTCAGCGCTACGAGCAGTACTTC.

This clonotype was recorded at least ten times. The chain joins TRBV6-2 or TRBV6-3 to TRBJ2-7, with D tentatively TRBD2 (6 bases). Trimming removed 11 bases at V and 2 bases at J, with 16 bases between. The CDR3 covers 13 residues. Germline CDR1 is MNHEY and CDR2 is SVGEGT. The CDR3 here is CAGRGSGTYEQYF. CDR3 bases: TGTGCCGGGCGGGGTAGCGGTACCTACGAGCAGTACTTC.

Many counts were recorded for this clonotype. The chain couples TRBV19 to TRBJ1-1; 12 bases fit TRBD1. The CDR3 totals 16 residues. The germline V gene encodes CDR1 LNHDA and CDR2 SQIVND (reference sequence). Trimming took 5 bases from V and 6 from J; bases not matched to a gene: 10. CDR3 amino acids: CASSGTGGAFLAEAFF. CDR3 sequence (DNA): TGTGCCAGTAGTGGGACAGGGGGCGCTTTTCTAGCTGAAGCTTTCTTT. Supplemented by reference TRBV19 and TRBJ1-1, the full variable domain reads DGGITQSPKYLFRKEGQNVTLSCEQNLNHDAMYWYRQDPGQGLRLIYYSQIVNDFQKGDIAEGYSVSREKKESFPLTVTSAQKNPTAFYLCASSGTGGAFLAEAFFGQGTRLTVV.

Many counts were recorded for this clonotype. In DNA, the CDR3 is TGTGCCAGCAGACGGGACAGGGTCTCCGAGCAGTACTTC. This encodes CASRRDRVSEQYF. The chain joins TRBV28 to TRBJ2-7; 9 bases fit TRBD1. From germline, CDR1 is MDHEN and CDR2 SYDVKM. V shed 6 bases, J shed 6 bases, and the junction held 6 bases outside the gene matches. This CDR3 contains 13 residues.

This clonotype was counted only a few times. This chain joins TRBV20-1 and TRBJ2-5; TRBD1 or TRBD2 may be the D gene (5 bases each). Germline values: CDR1 DFQATT, CDR2 SNEGSKA (reference sequence). The V end was cut by 6 bases, the J end by 2 bases, with 16 bases between. There are 14 residues in the CDR3. The DNA of the CDR3 is TGCAGTGCCCAGACCGGGACGCAGCAAGAGACCCAGTACTTC. Encoded protein: CSAQTGTQQETQYF.

This clonotype came up many times. This chain uses TRBV9 with TRBJ1-2, with D possibly being TRBD1 (5 bases). CDR1 and CDR2 from the germline V gene are SGDLS and YYNGEE. The V end was cut by 3 bases, the J end by 2 bases, with 5 bases between. The length of the CDR3 is 12 residues. The CDR3, as DNA: TGTGCCAGCAGCGAGGGGAACTATGGCTACACCTTC. Translated: CASSEGNYGYTF.

This clonotype was recorded at least ten times. This chain connects TRBV24-1 to TRBJ2-3, with a weak D call TRBD1 (6 bases). The CDR3 loop spans 20 amino acids. V was clipped by 3 bases and J by 2 bases, with 26 bases between them. Germline V gene data show CDR1 as KGHDR and CDR2 as SFDVKD. CDR3 region: CATSDQKGQRRRGPTDTQYF. The CDR3 coding sequence is TGTGCCACCAGTGATCAAAAGGGGCAACGACGCAGGGGTCCCACAGATACGCAGTATTTT.

This clonotype has a count of ten or more. This rearrangement joins TRBV28 to TRBJ1-3; D unresolved. Deletions cut 3 bases from V and 4 bases from J, with 4 bases between. The length of the CDR3 is 12 residues. CDR1 and CDR2 from the germline V gene are MDHEN and SYDVKM. CDR3 nucleotide sequence: TGTGCCAGCAGTTTCCCAGGAAACACCATATATTTT. It yields the protein CASSFPGNTIYF.

This clonotype was counted only a few times. This chain connects TRBV19 to TRBJ1-4, with a tentative D call TRBD1 (6 bases). CDR1 and CDR2 (germline): LNHDA, SQIVND (reference sequence). V lost 3 bases and J 3 bases, leaving 8 bases between the germline ends. This CDR3 has 14 residues. The CDR3: CASSMRQANEKLFF. The CDR3 nucleotides read TGTGCCAGTAGTATGAGACAGGCTAATGAAAAACTGTTTTTT.

This clonotype has only a few counts. The chain has TRBV9 and TRBJ2-5; no clear D. Germline V gives CDR1 SGDLS, CDR2 YYNGEE. Trimming left V 0 bases short and J 1 base short, with 7 bases between. This CDR3 contains 14 residues. CDR3 DNA: TGTGCCAGCAGCGTAGGAAGATCCCAAGAGACCCAGTACTTC. Its protein product is CASSVGRSQETQYF. The complete variable domain, with remaining parts taken from reference TRBV9 and TRBJ2-5, reads DSGVTQTPKHLITATGQRVTLRCSPRSGDLSVYWYQQSLDQGLQFLIQYYNGEERAKGNILERFSAQQFPDLHSELNLSSLELGDSALYFCASSVGRSQETQYFGPGTRLLVL.

This clonotype was seen more than once but under ten times. The J gene is TRBJ1-1, the V gene TRBV6-6; 9 bases are a match to TRBD1. J was trimmed by 0 bases and V by 6 bases; bases with no gene match: 14. The CDR3 spans 18 residues. CDR1 is MNHNY, CDR2 SVGAGI, per germline (reference sequence). As DNA, the CDR3 is TGTGCCAGCAGGCCCCCGTGGACAGGGGTACCTATGAACACTGAAGCTTTCTTT. This translates into CASRPPWTGVPMNTEAFF.

This clonotype has ten or more counts. V gene TRBV6-2 or TRBV6-3 combines with J gene TRBJ1-4, with TRBD1 as a possible D gene (6 bases). The V end lost 2 bases, the J end lost 10 bases, and 11 bases lay between the germline ends. The CDR3 contains 13 residues. Germline V gives CDR1 MNHEY, CDR2 SVGEGT. The CDR3 region is CASSYGGPGKLFF. In DNA form, the CDR3 reads TGTGCCAGCAGTTACGGGGGCCCGGGAAAACTGTTTTTT.

The V gene is TRBV19, the J gene TRBJ2-5, with 9 bases fitting TRBD1. V lost 10 bases, J lost 4 bases, and 7 bases stayed unmatched. This CDR3 has 13 amino acids. Germline loops: CDR1 LNHDA, CDR2 SQIVND (reference sequence). The CDR3 nucleotides read TGTGCCACCGAGGACAGGGGAGCAGAGACCCAGTACTTC. This codes for CATEDRGAETQYF.

This clonotype was observed a few times. The genes are TRBV4-3 and TRBJ1-5; D is perhaps TRBD1 (6 bases). Looked up from germline, CDR1 is LGHNA and CDR2 is YSLEER. The CDR3 totals 17 residues. The ends were cut back, 0 bases at V and 7 bases at J, with 19 bases in the middle. In nucleotides, the CDR3 is TGCGCCAGCAGCCAAGATTGGGGCGAGGGGGGCAGGCAGCCCCAGCATTTT. Protein product: CASSQDWGEGGRQPQHF.

This sequence joins TRBV20-1 and TRBJ2-2; D is perhaps TRBD2 (5 bases). V lost 3 bases to trimming and J lost 1 base, with 15 bases between them. From germline, CDR1 is DFQATT and CDR2 SNEGSKA (reference sequence). This CDR3 is 16 amino acids long. The CDR3 is CSARARHGVNTGELFF. The CDR3 nucleotides read TGCAGTGCTAGGGCCCGCCACGGGGTGAACACCGGGGAGCTGTTTTTT.

This clonotype appeared a few times. The chain uses TRBV5-1 and TRBJ2-5; a weak D match, TRBD1 (6 bases). V lost 3 bases to trimming and J lost 2 bases, with 11 bases between them. This CDR3 is built from 14 residues. Germline CDR1 is SGHRS and CDR2 is YFSETQ. Written as DNA, the CDR3 is TGCGCCAGCAGCTCGGGGACACTTCAAGAGACCCAGTACTTC. Translated, it gives CASSSGTLQETQYF. Full variable domain (rest looked up from reference TRBV5-1 and TRBJ2-5): KAGVTQTPRYLIKTRGQQVTLSCSPISGHRSVSWYQQTPGQGLQFLFEYFSETQRNKGNFPGRFSGRQFSNSRSEMNVSTLELGDSALYLCASSSGTLQETQYFGPGTRLLVL.

This clonotype was seen a handful of times. V and J are TRBV19 and TRBJ1-5, with TRBD1 matching 7 bases. The CDR3 runs to 14 residues. Trimming cost V 7 bases and J 3 bases; bases outside gene matches: 6. Germline CDR1 is LNHDA and CDR2 is SQIVND (reference sequence). The CDR3 nucleotides are TGTGCCAGTACCCGTACAGGGGACAATCAGCCCCAGCATTTT. Protein product: CASTRTGDNQPQHF.

Many counts were recorded for this clonotype. The V and J genes are TRBV9 and TRBJ2-3, with 9 nucleotides matching TRBD2. Trimming removed 1 base from V and 0 bases from J; junction bases left unmatched: 15. Looked up from germline, CDR1 is SGDLS and CDR2 is YYNGEE. This CDR3 has 20 residues. CDR3: CASSVSLPGYTSGSTDTQYF. The CDR3 DNA reads as TGTGCCAGCAGCGTATCCCTCCCGGGCTATACTAGCGGGAGCACAGATACGCAGTATTTT.

This clonotype occurred many times. J is TRBJ2-1 and V is TRBV7-9; 9 nucleotides agree with TRBD2. With V trimmed by 10 bases and J by 2 bases, 6 bases remained unmatched. The CDR3 runs 14 residues. Germline CDR1 and CDR2: SEHNR and FQNEAQ (reference sequence). The DNA of the CDR3 is TGTGCCACGACGAGCGGGGGGACCTACAATGAGCAGTTCTTC. It yields the protein CATTSGGTYNEQFF.

The J gene is TRBJ1-3, the V gene TRBV7-2; D is unresolved. Trimming left V 3 bases short and J 4 bases short, with 10 bases between. Germline lookup yields CDR1 SGHTA and CDR2 FQGNSA. The CDR3 consists of 14 residues. The CDR3 DNA follows: TGTGCCAGCAGCTTGGTGGATAGGGGAAACACCATATATTTT. Amino acids: CASSLVDRGNTIYF. Variable domain in full (rest from reference TRBV7-2 and TRBJ1-3): GAGVSQSPSNKVTEKGKDVELRCDPISGHTALYWYRQSLGQGLEFLIYFQGNSAPDKSGLPSDRFSAERTGGSVSTLTIQRTQQEDSAVYLCASSLVDRGNTIYFGEGSWLTVV.